This TCR beta chain was documented in a study of PD-1 blockade in classical Hodgkin lymphoma (dated by TCRdb to about 2020). Looking at the study overall: Nivolumab dosing was 3 mg/kg intravenously every 2 weeks, continuing until either disease progression or unacceptable toxicity. The study used TCR beta sequencing and CyTOF to define a peripheral blood immune signature of response to PD-1 blockade in classical Hodgkin lymphoma.

Regarding this clone: Its antigen specificity is not known. There are no base qualities to consult, and no much larger clone falls within one base.

The CDR3 starts with the cysteine, ends with the phenylalanine, and has 14 residues. The DNA shown is the 42-base CDR3, in frame from base 1. From V the trimming removes 2 bases and from J it removes 9 bases, while the gene matches leave 6 bases of the junction unaccounted for. The germline V gene specifies SGHTA as CDR1 and FQGTGA as CDR2. The time point label of this sample denotes: cycle 2 day 1 (C2D1) of nivolumab. All trial patients had relapsed after autologous stem cell transplantation, with cohorts A, B and C differing in prior brentuximab vedotin exposure. A total of over 50 patients with relapsed/refractory classical Hodgkin lymphoma made up the trial cohort, and each patient's best overall response was complete response, partial response or progressive disease. Trial patients were treated with single-agent nivolumab in the multi-cohort phase II CheckMate 205 trial. An independent review committee assessed best overall response by applying the 2007 International Working Group response criteria. Trial PBMCs were collected just before the start of nivolumab (C1D1) and during therapy at cycle 2 day 1 and cycle 4 day 1. Peripheral blood was collected in 8 mL Vacutainer Cell Preparation Tubes, from which PBMCs were isolated by centrifugation and then cryopreserved.

Genomic DNA was extracted with the Qiagen DNeasy kit from unsorted PBMCs and from negatively selected CD4+ and CD8+ fractions. TCR beta CDR3 regions were amplified by immunoSEQ multiplex PCR using primers annealing to V and J segments. A synthetic immune receptor repertoire was used to minimize amplification bias, and any residual bias was removed computationally once sequencing was done. The original methods were these. Repertoire diversity was quantified as the Shannon entropy index using custom Python scripts. Unsorted, CD4+ and CD8+ repertoires were analyzed separately, except in combined analyses where CD4+ and CD8+ sequences were merged in silico. Clonal expansion was defined as a frequency increase of at least 2-fold after treatment compared with C1D1, and clones undetected at baseline were assigned a pseudocount of 0.5. Clones with 0 or 1 copy at C1D1 were defined as singleton clones, while clones with 2 or more copies were defined as non-singleton clones. Clones expanded in unsorted samples were labelled as CD4+, CD8+ or unknown by matching protein sequences in sorted samples from the same patient. Wilcoxon tests on paired samples were used to test diversity changes from C1D1 to C4D1. TCRdb provides this immuneACCESS table in a form limited to in-frame rearrangements. Some clones are lacking; in checked studies, under half of them reflect an unresolved V gene, and why the rest are absent is not known. Clonal size and the V and J genes are those of that table, whereas D and trimming came from the DNA. This sample has tens of thousands of clones in its table, and approximately 80% of those were observed once. Roughly 8% of the sample is taken by the ten largest.

Broader findings and caveats from the paper: Only a single clinical trial cohort was studied, and what caused the repertoire differences, possibly disease activity or prior therapy, remained undefined. Trial patients achieving complete response had baseline diversity similar to newly diagnosed patients, whereas partial responders and progressors had significantly lower diversity. Baseline TCR diversity was reported to be lower in newly diagnosed patients than in healthy donors and to be lower still in relapsed/refractory patients. Lower diversity was seen in patients whose nivolumab began less than 1 year after ASCT, and these patients were left out of later analyses so that immune reconstitution would not confound the results. By C4D1, a significant rise was seen in CD4+ TCR diversity but not in CD8+ TCR diversity (p=0.0027 vs p=0.16), and the rise was most apparent among complete responders (p=0.02).

The chain is encoded by TRBV7-3 joined to TRBJ2-1; 8 nucleotides in the junction match TRBD1. The specimen was peripheral blood mononuclear cells (PBMCs), collected before the second cycle of nivolumab. This clonotype was sampled from a human donor with classical Hodgkin lymphoma. The CDR3 protein is CASSLGTGTGEQFF. The DNA sequence reads TGTGCCAGCAGCTTAGGAACAGGGACAGGTGAGCAGTTCTTC.